Listed below are T cell receptor beta chains from one sample, sequenced in a study of T cell responses to AZD1222 COVID-19 vaccine. The data were produced by immunoSEQ multiplex PCR, yet TCRdb's version contains in-frame clones alone and is incomplete. The sample includes more than 150,000 clones, around 94% seen only once; the top ten take about 10%. Here the sequenced sample was peripheral blood, taken on day 0 of AZD1222 vaccination. The receptors stem from an adult in good health. Both conserved end residues are part of each CDR3. The order of the fields is J gene, D gene, clone size, V gene, CDR3 DNA, CDR3 protein. A D gene is named only where the DNA matches it firmly. Size tells how often a clone was seen (once, few, many) or the class of an expanded clone, and some rows leave it out.

TRBJ1-3	-	-	TRBV10-3	TGTGCCATCGGAGGCGACACCATATATTTT	CAIGGDTIYF
TRBJ1-1	TRBD1	-	TRBV30	TGTGCCTGGAGGCCGGGGAGGACAGGTATGAACACTGAAGCTTTCTTT	CAWRPGRTGMNTEAFF
TRBJ1-4	-	-	TRBV6-5	TGTGCCAGCAGCCTCCAAGAACCACTGAAAAACTCTTTGTTTTTT	CASSLQEPLKNSLFF
TRBJ1-2	TRBD1	-	TRBV19	TGTGCCAGTAGTGTGGGACAGCCACTCCTTTCCTATGGCTACACCTTC	CASSVGQPLLSYGYTF
TRBJ2-1	TRBD2	-	TRBV3-1/TRBV3-2	TGTGCCAGCAGCGATTTGGCGGGAGTAACTGAGCAGTTCTTC	CASSDLAGVTEQFF
TRBJ1-3	TRBD1	-	TRBV3-1/TRBV3-2	TGTGCCAGCAGCATACAGGGGTTTTCAAGAAACACCATATATTTT	CASSIQGFSRNTIYF
TRBJ1-3	-	-	TRBV6-5	TGTGCCAGCAGTTTGGCAGGGAGATTAGGAAACACCATATATTTT	CASSLAGRLGNTIYF
TRBJ1-1	-	-	TRBV18	TGTGCCAGCTCACCAGGACAACCGATTATGAACACTGAAGCTTTCTTT	CASSPGQPIMNTEAFF
TRBJ2-3	-	-	TRBV12-3/TRBV12-4	TGTGCCAGCAGTTACGGCAAAGATACGCAGTATTTT	CASSYGKDTQYF
TRBJ2-7	-	-	TRBV27	TGTGCCAGCACTTCCCCAGATGGGCAGTACTTC	CASTSPDGQYF
TRBJ1-1	-	once	TRBV10-3	TGTGCCATCAGAGAGACAGTGAACACTGAAGCTTTCTTT	CAIRETVNTEAFF
TRBJ2-2	TRBD2	-	TRBV5-4	TGTGCCAGCAGCAACCCGGGACTAGCAACCGGGGAGCTGTTTTTT	CASSNPGLATGELFF
TRBJ1-3	-	-	TRBV9	TGTGCCAGCAGCGTAGCGGAAGGGGTGGGAAACACCATATATTTT	CASSVAEGVGNTIYF
TRBJ2-7	-	-	TRBV11-3	TGTGCCAGCAGCTCCAATGAGGAGCAGTACTTC	CASSSNEEQYF
TRBJ2-2	-	-	TRBV7-2	TGTGCCTCCCCCCGGGACACCAAGCCCTCGGGCACCGGGGAGCTGTTTTTT	CASPRDTKPSGTGELFF
TRBJ1-5	-	-	TRBV6-7	TGTGCCAGCAGTTCCCAACCGGGACATCGTATCAATCAGCCCCAGCATTTT	CASSSQPGHRINQPQHF
TRBJ1-1	-	-	TRBV7-8	TGTGCCAGCAGCTTAGGGTTGACACTGAACACTGAAGCTTTCTTT	CASSLGLTLNTEAFF
TRBJ1-2	-	-	TRBV24-1	TGTGCCACCAGTGATTTGAGGGACTATGGCTACACCTTC	CATSDLRDYGYTF
TRBJ1-2	-	-	TRBV7-8	TGTGCCAGCAGGGCGCTCAGGGGCCAGGGTGGCTACACCTTC	CASRALRGQGGYTF
TRBJ1-2	TRBD1	-	TRBV25-1	TGTGCCAGCGGCGGGACAGGGGCTAACTATGGCTACACCTTC	CASGGTGANYGYTF
TRBJ1-5	-	-	TRBV7-8	TGTGCCAGCAGCTTCAGAGTTAGCAATCAGCCCCAGCATTTT	CASSFRVSNQPQHF
TRBJ2-3	-	-	TRBV4-3	TGCGCCAGCAGCCAAGACCGGGCGGGAAGCACAGATACGCAGTATTTT	CASSQDRAGSTDTQYF
TRBJ1-4	-	-	TRBV18	TGTGCCAGCTCACCACGTGTTACCGGGAGTGCGAATGAAAAACTGTTTTTT	CASSPRVTGSANEKLFF
TRBJ1-2	-	-	TRBV20-1	TGCAGTGCTGGTACCTTAAATGGCTACACCTTC	CSAGTLNGYTF
TRBJ1-6	-	-	TRBV5-1	TGCGCCAGCAGCTCGATCACAGGGTCTGGATCACCCCTCCACTTT	CASSSITGSGSPLHF
TRBJ2-3	-	once	TRBV5-1	TGCGCCAGCAGCTTGGGTCCGGGTTGGGGGACAGATACGCAGTATTTT	CASSLGPGWGTDTQYF
TRBJ2-7	-	-	TRBV19	TGTGCCAGTCAGGCGACAGCCAGAAACCACGAGCAGTACTTC	CASQATARNHEQYF
TRBJ1-2	TRBD1	-	TRBV5-6	TGTGCCAGCAGTCAGCATCTGGACAGGGCCTACTACACCTTC	CASSQHLDRAYYTF
TRBJ1-2	TRBD1	-	TRBV11-2	TGTGCCAGCAGCTCTATAAGGACAGGGACGTATGGCTACACCTTC	CASSSIRTGTYGYTF
TRBJ2-7	-	-	TRBV30	TGTGCCTGGAGAGCGGGTGGCAGCTCCTACGAGCAGTACTTC	CAWRAGGSSYEQYF
TRBJ2-3	TRBD1	-	TRBV9	TGTGCCAGCAGCACGGGGGACAGGGGTCCAGATACGCAGTATTTT	CASSTGDRGPDTQYF
TRBJ2-2	TRBD2	-	TRBV5-4	TGTGCCAGCAGCTTCGGACTAGCGGCTGTCACCGGGGAGCTGTTTTTT	CASSFGLAAVTGELFF
TRBJ1-2	TRBD1	once	TRBV11-2	TGTGCCAGCAGCCCGGGACAGAACCTCTATGGCTACACCTTC	CASSPGQNLYGYTF
TRBJ1-5	-	-	TRBV27	TGTGCCAGCAGTTTTGGGCTCCCGGGCGCTCCCCAGCATTTT	CASSFGLPGAPQHF
TRBJ1-1	-	-	TRBV28	TGTGCCAGCAGTCCCTTAACAGGGAACACTGAAGCTTTCTTT	CASSPLTGNTEAFF
TRBJ2-3	-	-	TRBV2	TGTGCCACCCAGGCGGTCCTGAGCACAGATACGCAGTATTTT	CATQAVLSTDTQYF
TRBJ2-3	-	-	TRBV24-1	TGTGCCACCAGTGATTTGGGCGGCTATACGGATAAATCAGATACGCAGTATTTT	CATSDLGGYTDKSDTQYF
TRBJ1-5	-	once	TRBV10-1	TGCGCCAGCAGTGAGCGGCCGAGGCAGGTCGGGCAGCCCCAGCATTTT	CASSERPRQVGQPQHF
TRBJ1-1	-	-	TRBV6-5	TGTGCCAGCAGTTATTATCGGGGAATAGCTTTCTTT	CASSYYRGIAFF
TRBJ1-2	-	-	TRBV11-1	TGTGCCAGCAGCTCTGGACGGTTTTCTCACTATGGCTACACCTTC	CASSSGRFSHYGYTF
TRBJ1-4	-	-	TRBV6-5	TGTGCCAGCAGCCCAAGGGGAGGGGAAAAACTGTTTTTT	CASSPRGGEKLFF
TRBJ1-5	-	-	TRBV15	TGTGCCACCAGCAGAGTAAGGGGGGAGGATCAGCCCCAGCATTTT	CATSRVRGEDQPQHF
TRBJ1-5	TRBD1	-	TRBV27	TGTGCCAGCAGGTCGGGGACAGAGCATCAGCCCCAGCATTTT	CASRSGTEHQPQHF
TRBJ1-2	TRBD1	-	TRBV25-1	TGTGCCAGCAGTGATTACTTCGGGACAGGGCCGGGCTACACCTTC	CASSDYFGTGPGYTF
TRBJ2-3	-	-	TRBV4-2	TGTGCCAGCAGCCAAGAGTTTCCGCCAGATACGCAGTATTTT	CASSQEFPPDTQYF
TRBJ1-6	-	-	TRBV4-1	TGCGCCAGCAGCCAAGATTGGGTACCCGTTTCACCCCTCCACTTT	CASSQDWVPVSPLHF
TRBJ2-1	-	-	TRBV29-1	TGCAGCGTTGTGGGACTTTGGGGGGCCAATGAGCAGTTCTTC	CSVVGLWGANEQFF
TRBJ2-4	TRBD1	-	TRBV7-2	TGTGCCAGCAGTCGGGACAGGGCAAACATTCAGTACTTC	CASSRDRANIQYF